This is a list of T cell receptor beta chains from one sample in a study of human CD4 T cells and Enterobacteriaceae. Assay used: immunoSEQ multiplex PCR; TCRdb lists only in-frame clones, some missing. The sample contains about 25,000 clones, more than 80% of which appear only once. Sequenced input: memory CD4+ T cells from blood. These receptors all stem from a human donor in good health. Each CDR3 is given with its conserved first and last residue. D genes are given only for firm matches. Not all rows give a size; the values are once, few, many and, for expanded clones, a class.

J gene,clone size,V gene,D gene,CDR3 DNA,CDR3 protein
TRBJ1-5,.,TRBV27,.,TGTGCCAGCAGAGGACCAGGGAGACAGCATTTT,CASRGPGRQHF
TRBJ1-5,.,TRBV29-1,.,TGCACCCCGGGGGAGCCCCAGCATTTT,CTPGEPQHF
TRBJ1-4,.,TRBV7-9,.,TGTGCCAGCAGCTTAGAGGGGGGACCACTAAACGAAAAACTGTTTTTT,CASSLEGGPLNEKLFF
TRBJ1-4,.,TRBV7-9,.,TGTGCCAGCAGCTACGGGAGACAGGTTAATGAAAAACTGTTTTTT,CASSYGRQVNEKLFF
TRBJ2-1,.,TRBV7-2,.,TGTGCCAGCAGCTTAGCAGGGCTATCCTACAATGAGCAGTTCTTC,CASSLAGLSYNEQFF
TRBJ1-3,.,TRBV4-1,.,TGCGCCAGCAGCCAGGCAGGGGCTGGAAACACCATATATTTT,CASSQAGAGNTIYF
TRBJ1-5,once,TRBV19,.,TGTGCCAGTAGGAAAGAGGACTCGAGCAATCAGCCCCAGCATTTT,CASRKEDSSNQPQHF
TRBJ1-2,.,TRBV28,.,TGTGCCACCCTCAAAGGTGTTCTAGTCTATGGCTACACCTTC,CATLKGVLVYGYTF
TRBJ1-1,.,TRBV28,TRBD1,TGTGCCAGCAGTTCGACAGGGTTTTTGGGCAACACTGAAGCTTTCTTT,CASSSTGFLGNTEAFF
TRBJ2-3,once,TRBV6-4,.,TGTGCCAGCAGTGACTCCACGGTGGGCACAGATACGCAGTATTTT,CASSDSTVGTDTQYF
TRBJ1-2,.,TRBV7-8,.,TGTGCCAGCAGCGCGGCGGGTGCCTATGGCTACACCTTC,CASSAAGAYGYTF
TRBJ1-2,once,TRBV30,.,TGTGCCTGGAGTGTAAGGAATGGCTACACCTTC,CAWSVRNGYTF
TRBJ1-2,.,TRBV28,TRBD1,TGTGCCAGCAGTTTCCGGGACAGAATGGCCTATGGCTACACCTTC,CASSFRDRMAYGYTF
TRBJ1-1,.,TRBV10-1,.,TGCGCCAGCAGTCATACGCGGACGGAGGTGACCATGAACACTGAAGCTTTCTTT,CASSHTRTEVTMNTEAFF
TRBJ2-7,.,TRBV9,TRBD2,TGTGCCAGCAGCGTAGTGCTAGCGGAGGCCTACGAGCAGTACTTC,CASSVVLAEAYEQYF
TRBJ2-4,.,TRBV10-2,TRBD1,TGCGCCAGCAGCGGGACAGAGAGTGACATTCAGTACTTC,CASSGTESDIQYF